This T cell receptor beta chain was captured in a study of T cell responses to AZD1222 COVID-19 vaccine. Sequenced by immunoSEQ multiplex PCR; TCRdb stores in-frame clones only, minus some. This sample has 110,000 to 150,000 clones, with 85% to 95% found just once. This clonotype originated in an adult who had recovered from COVID-19. This specimen was peripheral blood, taken after recovery from COVID-19.

As DNA, the CDR3 is TGTGCCACCGCCGGAGGTCCCTCGGAAGATACGCAGTATTTT. Residues: CATAGGPSEDTQYF. V and J are TRBV15 and TRBJ2-3, with a tentative D call TRBD2 (5 bases). Germline V gene data show CDR1 as LNHNV and CDR2 as YYDKDF (reference sequence). This CDR3 comprises 14 residues. V was clipped by 8 bases and J by 5 bases, with 17 bases between them.